These 7 T cell receptor beta chains share one sample of origin, sequenced in a study of blood T cell repertoires in COVID-19. Sequencing was performed with immunoSEQ multiplex PCR; in TCRdb, only in-frame clones are kept and a portion is missing. The table includes around 300,000 clones, around 90% detected once. Source material: peripheral blood. All receptors come from a man in his forties or fifties with acute or convalescent COVID-19.

The chain combines TRBV2 with TRBJ2-7; TRBD2 matches 8 bases. Germline V lookup: CDR1 SNHLY, CDR2 FYNNEI. V shed 11 bases, J shed 7 bases, and the junction held 19 bases outside the gene matches. This CDR3 is built from 15 residues. The CDR3, as DNA: TGTGCCCGCCGGGGGGGGCGGGGGGCCCCGGGGGAGCAGTACTTC. Residues: CARRGGRGAPGEQYF.

CDR3 bases: TGTGCCACCAGCAGGGGGGCCACAGGGGGTGGCTACACCTTC. This translates into CATSRGATGGGYTF. This chain uses TRBV15 with TRBJ1-2, with 8 bases identical to TRBD1. After removal of 3 bases from V and 7 bases from J, the junction contained 7 bases not matched to a gene. The germline CDR1 and CDR2 sequences are LNHNV and YYDKDF (reference sequence). The CDR3 is 14 amino acids.

The chain combines TRBV27 with TRBJ2-2; D might be TRBD2 (5 bases). CDR1 is MNHEY, CDR2 SMNVEV, per germline (reference sequence). The CDR3 is 14 residues long. Trimming pared 8 bases from V and 7 bases from J, leaving 17 bases between. The DNA of the CDR3 is TGTGCCAGCTGTGGGAGAGACTTAGGCGGGGAGCTGTTTTTT. This encodes CASCGRDLGGELFF.

For this clone: Distinct nucleotide sequences in the sample also encode this CDR3. This sequence joins TRBV7-3 and TRBJ2-1, with 12 bases identical to TRBD2. The CDR3 totals 15 residues. V was clipped by 5 bases and J by 3 bases; unmatched bases: 2. From germline, CDR1 is SGHTA and CDR2 FQGTGA. The CDR3 coding sequence is TGTGCCAGCAGCCCGACTAGCGGGGGCTACAATGAGCAGTTCTTC. This sequence encodes CASSPTSGGYNEQFF.

The chain links TRBV18 to TRBJ1-1; D remains ambiguous. Germline V lookup: CDR1 KGHSH, CDR2 LQKENI. V lost 4 bases to trimming and J lost 5 bases, with 20 bases between them. The CDR3 length is 16 residues. Here the CDR3 DNA reads TGTGCCAGCTCACTGGCCGGGCCGGAGGGAAGGACTGAAGCTTTCTTT. Amino acid sequence: CASSLAGPEGRTEAFF.

The V gene is TRBV20-1, the J gene TRBJ2-7; D remains ambiguous. Per germline, CDR1 DFQATT and CDR2 SNEGSKA (reference sequence). This CDR3 is built from 11 residues. The V and J ends lost 1 base and 7 bases respectively, with 8 bases between them. This CDR3 reads CSARGGSEQYF. Written as DNA, the CDR3 is TGCAGTGCTAGAGGAGGTAGTGAGCAGTACTTC.

Concerning this clone: The same CDR3 is also encoded by other DNA sequences in this sample. This chain uses TRBV6-5 with TRBJ2-7; 8 nucleotides align to TRBD2. Germline V lookup: CDR1 MNHEY, CDR2 SVGAGI. V was clipped by 2 bases and J by 1 base; unmatched bases: 4. The CDR3 has 15 amino acids. CDR3 loop: CASSYGAGGSYEQYF. CDR3 in DNA: TGTGCCAGCAGTTACGGGGCGGGGGGTTCCTACGAGCAGTACTTC.